The rows below give T cell receptor beta chains drawn from one sample of a study of molecular identifiers for immune sequencing clone quantification. TCRdb fed the PCR reads into MiXCR, producing one record per CDR3 protein. Found here are about 39,000 distinct CDR3 sequences, under 20% of them singletons; the top ten hold about 6.9%. The sequencing sample was made of naive CD8+ T cells from blood, with Jurkat cell RNA spiked in. The receptors here all came from a human donor in good health. Some libraries in this study had Jurkat cell RNA spiked in. Both conserved end residues are part of each CDR3. D genes are given only for firm matches. Only part of the rows carry a size: once, few, many, or a class if the clone is expanded.

CDR3 DNA: TGTGCCAGCAGCTTAGGACAGGACCTGCGGGAGCAGTACTTC; CDR3 protein: CASSLGQDLREQYF; J gene: TRBJ2-7; clone size: few; V gene: TRBV13; CDR3 length: 14; D gene: NA
CDR3 DNA: TGTGCCACCAGCAATAAGGGGCAGGCCATAAGCTCGAGCTCCTACGAGCAGTACTTC; CDR3 protein: CATSNKGQAISSSSYEQYF; J gene: TRBJ2-7; clone size: NA; V gene: TRBV15; CDR3 length: 19; D gene: NA
CDR3 DNA: TGTGCCAGCAGCCCAGGGGTCGGAAACACCATATATTTT; CDR3 protein: CASSPGVGNTIYF; J gene: TRBJ1-3; clone size: many; V gene: TRBV4-2; CDR3 length: 13; D gene: NA
CDR3 DNA: TGTGCCAGCACCAGCGGGGGTAACACCGGGGAGCTGTTTTTT; CDR3 protein: CASTSGGNTGELFF; J gene: TRBJ2-2; clone size: many; V gene: TRBV12-3/TRBV12-4; CDR3 length: 14; D gene: TRBD2
CDR3 DNA: TGTGCCAGCAGTCGACTAGCTACCGGGGAGCTGTTTTTT; CDR3 protein: CASSRLATGELFF; J gene: TRBJ2-2; clone size: NA; V gene: TRBV27; CDR3 length: 13; D gene: TRBD2
CDR3 DNA: TGCGCCAGCAGCCAAGCGGCGATCGGCGCTGGCGGGGAGCTGTTTTTT; CDR3 protein: CASSQAAIGAGGELFF; J gene: TRBJ2-2; clone size: many; V gene: TRBV4-1; CDR3 length: 16; D gene: NA
CDR3 DNA: TGTGCCAGCAGCCAAGATTGGGGCAGGTCCTACGAGCAGTACTTC; CDR3 protein: CASSQDWGRSYEQYF; J gene: TRBJ2-7; clone size: many; V gene: TRBV14; CDR3 length: 15; D gene: NA
CDR3 DNA: TGTGCCAGCAGCCTCGGGGGTGACAATGAGCAGTTCTTC; CDR3 protein: CASSLGGDNEQFF; J gene: TRBJ2-1; clone size: many; V gene: TRBV6-5; CDR3 length: 13; D gene: NA
CDR3 DNA: TGTGCCAGCAGCTTGCTGACTAGCGAAGCCTACGAGCAGTACTTC; CDR3 protein: CASSLLTSEAYEQYF; J gene: TRBJ2-7; clone size: many; V gene: TRBV13; CDR3 length: 15; D gene: TRBD2
CDR3 DNA: TGTGCCATCAGTGAGTGGGGAGAGTATAGCAATCAGCCCCAGCATTTT; CDR3 protein: CAISEWGEYSNQPQHF; J gene: TRBJ1-5; clone size: few; V gene: TRBV10-3; CDR3 length: 16; D gene: NA
CDR3 DNA: TGTGCCAGCAGCTTAGGGGGTCAAGAGTCCTACGAGCAGTACTTC; CDR3 protein: CASSLGGQESYEQYF; J gene: TRBJ2-7; clone size: many; V gene: TRBV7-2; CDR3 length: 15; D gene: NA
CDR3 DNA: TGTGCCAGCAGTTTAGGGGATTTCCAAGAGACCCAGTACTTC; CDR3 protein: CASSLGDFQETQYF; J gene: TRBJ2-5; clone size: NA; V gene: TRBV27; CDR3 length: 14; D gene: NA
CDR3 DNA: TGTGCCAGCAGCTCCGTATGGGGGGCCACAGATACGCAGTATTTT; CDR3 protein: CASSSVWGATDTQYF; J gene: TRBJ2-3; clone size: many; V gene: TRBV27; CDR3 length: 15; D gene: NA
CDR3 DNA: TGCAGCGCCCCTGGGACAGGCCCCTACGAGCAGTACTTC; CDR3 protein: CSAPGTGPYEQYF; J gene: TRBJ2-7; clone size: many; V gene: TRBV20-1; CDR3 length: 13; D gene: TRBD1
CDR3 DNA: TGTGCCACCAGCAGAGAGTGGGGGCAGCTGAACACCGGGGAGCTGTTTTTT; CDR3 protein: CATSREWGQLNTGELFF; J gene: TRBJ2-2; clone size: few; V gene: TRBV15; CDR3 length: 17; D gene: NA
CDR3 DNA: TGCGCCAGCAGCTTGGCAGGGACCACTGAAGCTTTCTTT; CDR3 protein: CASSLAGTTEAFF; J gene: TRBJ1-1; clone size: many; V gene: TRBV5-1; CDR3 length: 13; D gene: NA
CDR3 DNA: TGTGCCAGCAGTTGGGCGGGAGGAAACTACGAGCAGTACTTC; CDR3 protein: CASSWAGGNYEQYF; J gene: TRBJ2-7; clone size: many; V gene: TRBV27; CDR3 length: 14; D gene: TRBD2
CDR3 DNA: TGTGCCACCAGCAGAGATAGGGTAGATACGCAGTATTTT; CDR3 protein: CATSRDRVDTQYF; J gene: TRBJ2-3; clone size: many; V gene: TRBV15; CDR3 length: 13; D gene: NA
CDR3 DNA: TGTGCCAGCAGCTTGGGAACGGCCCTTGGAGCTTTCTTT; CDR3 protein: CASSLGTALGAFF; J gene: TRBJ1-1; clone size: NA; V gene: TRBV5-5; CDR3 length: 13; D gene: NA
CDR3 DNA: TGTGCCAGCAGCCCCCGGGACAGGGGGCGCCTAGGCACAGATACGCAGTATTTT; CDR3 protein: CASSPRDRGRLGTDTQYF; J gene: TRBJ2-3; clone size: many; V gene: TRBV9; CDR3 length: 18; D gene: TRBD1
CDR3 DNA: TGTGCCAGCAGTTTACCCGGAACAGGGTTTGAAGATACGCAGTATTTT; CDR3 protein: CASSLPGTGFEDTQYF; J gene: TRBJ2-3; clone size: NA; V gene: TRBV28; CDR3 length: 16; D gene: NA
CDR3 DNA: TGTGCCAGCAGCCCACCTAGACAGTACGAGCAGTACTTC; CDR3 protein: CASSPPRQYEQYF; J gene: TRBJ2-7; clone size: many; V gene: TRBV7-9; CDR3 length: 13; D gene: NA
CDR3 DNA: TGCAGTGCCACATCAGGACTAGCCCATGAGCAGTTCTTC; CDR3 protein: CSATSGLAHEQFF; J gene: TRBJ2-1; clone size: many; V gene: TRBV20-1; CDR3 length: 13; D gene: TRBD2
CDR3 DNA: TGTGCCATCAGTGAGGTGGCAGGGGAAGACTACGAGCAGTACTTC; CDR3 protein: CAISEVAGEDYEQYF; J gene: TRBJ2-7; clone size: NA; V gene: TRBV10-3; CDR3 length: 15; D gene: NA
CDR3 DNA: TGTGCCATCTTTGATGCGGGAGAGGGGGAGACCCAGTACTTC; CDR3 protein: CAIFDAGEGETQYF; J gene: TRBJ2-5; clone size: many; V gene: TRBV6-2/TRBV6-3; CDR3 length: 14; D gene: TRBD2
CDR3 DNA: TGTGCCAGCAGTTACTCTCGGGGAGAGACAGATACGCAGTATTTT; CDR3 protein: CASSYSRGETDTQYF; J gene: TRBJ2-3; clone size: many; V gene: TRBV6-5; CDR3 length: 15; D gene: NA
CDR3 DNA: TGTGCCAGCAGCCAACCCGGAGGCACAACGACCACCGGGGAGCTGTTTTTT; CDR3 protein: CASSQPGGTTTTGELFF; J gene: TRBJ2-2; clone size: NA; V gene: TRBV3-1; CDR3 length: 17; D gene: NA
CDR3 DNA: TGCGCCAGCAGCCAAATTGCTAACACAGATACGCAGTATTTT; CDR3 protein: CASSQIANTDTQYF; J gene: TRBJ2-3; clone size: many; V gene: TRBV4-3; CDR3 length: 14; D gene: NA
CDR3 DNA: TGCAGTGCTCGGACAGGGAACTCCTACGAGCAGTACTTC; CDR3 protein: CSARTGNSYEQYF; J gene: TRBJ2-7; clone size: NA; V gene: TRBV20-1; CDR3 length: 13; D gene: TRBD1